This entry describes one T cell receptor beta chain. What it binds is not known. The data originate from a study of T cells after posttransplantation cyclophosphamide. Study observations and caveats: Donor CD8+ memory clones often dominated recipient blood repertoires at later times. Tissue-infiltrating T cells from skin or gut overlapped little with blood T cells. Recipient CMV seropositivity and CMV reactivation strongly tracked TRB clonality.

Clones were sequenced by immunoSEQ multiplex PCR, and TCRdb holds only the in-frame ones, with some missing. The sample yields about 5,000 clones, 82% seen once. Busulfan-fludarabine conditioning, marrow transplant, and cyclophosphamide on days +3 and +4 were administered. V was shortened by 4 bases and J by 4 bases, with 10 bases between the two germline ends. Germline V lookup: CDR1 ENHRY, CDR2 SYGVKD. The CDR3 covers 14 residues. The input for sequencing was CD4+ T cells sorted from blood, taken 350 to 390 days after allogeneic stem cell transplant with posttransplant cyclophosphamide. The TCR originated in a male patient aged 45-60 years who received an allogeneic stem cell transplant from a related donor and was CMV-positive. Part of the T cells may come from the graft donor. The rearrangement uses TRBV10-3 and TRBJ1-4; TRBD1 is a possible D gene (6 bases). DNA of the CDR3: TGTGCCATCAGTGGGGCAGGGGATAATGAAAAACTGTTTTTT. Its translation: CAISGAGDNEKLFF.